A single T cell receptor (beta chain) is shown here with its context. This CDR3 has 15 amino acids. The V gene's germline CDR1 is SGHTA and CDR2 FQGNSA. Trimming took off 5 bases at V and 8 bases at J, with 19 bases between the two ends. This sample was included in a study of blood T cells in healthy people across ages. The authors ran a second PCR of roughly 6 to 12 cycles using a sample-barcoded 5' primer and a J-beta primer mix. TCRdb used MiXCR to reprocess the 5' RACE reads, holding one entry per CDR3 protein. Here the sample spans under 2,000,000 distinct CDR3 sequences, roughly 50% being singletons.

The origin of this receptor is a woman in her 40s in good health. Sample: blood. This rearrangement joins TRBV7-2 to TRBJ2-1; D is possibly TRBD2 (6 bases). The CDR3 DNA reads TGTGCCAGCAGCCCTAGCGAATTTATCAGCTATGAGCAGTTCTTC. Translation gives CASSPSEFISYEQFF. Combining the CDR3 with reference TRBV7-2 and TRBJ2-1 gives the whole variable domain GAGVSQSPSNKVTEKGKDVELRCDPISGHTALYWYRQSLGQGLEFLIYFQGNSAPDKSGLPSDRFSAERTGGSVSTLTIQRTQQEDSAVYLCASSPSEFISYEQFFGPGTRLTVL.